These 14 T cell receptor beta chains were all obtained from the same sample, sequenced in a study of T-cell memory formation after mild COVID-19. TCRdb ran MiXCR on the 5' RACE reads and lists one entry per CDR3 protein. The sample records 100,000 to 150,000 distinct CDR3 sequences, approximately 15% being singletons. The sample consisted of PBMCs or a T cell subset sorted from them (not recorded which). These receptor sequences come from a man between 18 and 35 years old who had mild COVID-19 (a few samples of this study predate the infection). Cell type and time point are not known.

This clonotype was observed a few times. The chain uses TRBV6-5 and TRBJ1-2; maybe TRBD1 (5 bases). This CDR3 is 15 amino acids long. V lost 2 bases and J lost 7, with 17 bases in between. Germline CDR1 is MNHEY and CDR2 is SVGAGI. CDR3 DNA: TGTGCCAGCAGTTACGCCGGGTCAGGGAGCTCTGGCTACACCTTC. This sequence encodes CASSYAGSGSSGYTF.

The gene calls are TRBV7-2 and TRBJ1-5, with D unclear. Trimming left V 5 bases short and J 0 bases short, with 11 bases between. Germline CDR1 SGHTA, CDR2 FQGNSA. CDR3 length: 15 amino acids. The CDR3 nucleotides read TGTGCCAGCAGCCCAGGTTTTTATAGCAATCAGCCCCAGCATTTT. Amino acids: CASSPGFYSNQPQHF. Combining the CDR3 with reference TRBV7-2 and TRBJ1-5 gives the whole variable domain GAGVSQSPSNKVTEKGKDVELRCDPISGHTALYWYRQSLGQGLEFLIYFQGNSAPDKSGLPSDRFSAERTGGSVSTLTIQRTQQEDSAVYLCASSPGFYSNQPQHFGDGTRLSIL.

The chain carries TRBV6-6 and TRBJ2-3; a possible D gene is TRBD1 (7 bases). Germline CDR1 reads MNHNY; CDR2 reads SVGAGI (reference sequence). The CDR3 is made up of 14 amino acids. Trimming pared 5 bases from V and 4 bases from J, leaving 13 bases between. In DNA, the CDR3 is TGTGCCAGCAGTCTCGGGGGACAGTCAGATACGCAGTATTTT. Encoded protein: CASSLGGQSDTQYF.

This clonotype appeared once. V gene TRBV25-1 combines with J gene TRBJ2-5, with 9 positions matching TRBD2. Germline CDR1 and CDR2: MGHDK and SYGVNS. Losses at the gene ends were 5 bases for V and 4 bases for J; bases not matched to a gene: 2. This CDR3 comprises 13 residues. CDR3: CASSLLAGETQYF. The CDR3 DNA reads as TGTGCCAGCAGTCTACTAGCGGGAGAGACCCAGTACTTC.

This chain links TRBV2 with TRBJ1-2; 10 bases fit TRBD1. V trimming: 6 bases; J trimming: 5 bases; junction bases outside the gene matches: 6. Germline V gene sequence: CDR1 SNHLY, CDR2 FYNNEI. This CDR3 region has 14 residues. The CDR3, as DNA: TGTGCCAGCAGCGACAGGGGGCTTGAGTATGGCTACACCTTC. It is translated as CASSDRGLEYGYTF.

V is TRBV5-1 and J is TRBJ1-3, with 8 bases fitting TRBD1. This CDR3 has 16 amino acids. The trim removed 0 bases at V and 4 bases at J, leaving 6 bases unmatched. In germline, CDR1 is SGHRS, CDR2 YFSETQ. The CDR3 nucleotides are TGCGCCAGCAGCTTGGGCGGACAGGGAGGAGGAAACACCATATATTTT. This codes for CASSLGGQGGGNTIYF.

There are many counts of this clonotype. V gene TRBV18 combines with J gene TRBJ2-7; 7 nucleotides match TRBD1. This CDR3 has 12 amino acids. J was trimmed by 4 bases and V by 5 bases; bases with no gene match: 2. Germline V gives CDR1 KGHSH, CDR2 LQKENI. The DNA for the CDR3 is TGTGCCAGCTCAGGGACAGCGTACGAGCAGTACTTC. Encoded protein: CASSGTAYEQYF.

The CDR3, as DNA: TGTGCCAGCAGCCAAAATCGGGGGGCGGGGGAGACCCAGTACTTC. It codes for CASSQNRGAGETQYF. The chain combines TRBV4-2 with TRBJ2-5; the D gene is possibly TRBD2 (7 bases). Trimming shortened V by 2 bases and J by 5 bases, and 15 bases separated the two germline ends. The germline CDR1 and CDR2 sequences are LGHNA and YNFKEQ. The CDR3 consists of 15 residues.

V gene TRBV4-1 combines with J gene TRBJ1-1; 7 bases align to TRBD1. J lost 5 bases, V lost 1 base, and 10 bases had no gene match. This CDR3 region has 16 residues. Germline CDR1 reads MGHRA; CDR2 reads YSYEKL. The CDR3 DNA is TGCGCCAGCAGCCAAGGAAACAGGGGCGCGGGTACTGAAGCTTTCTTT. It codes for CASSQGNRGAGTEAFF.

The J gene is TRBJ2-3, the V gene TRBV7-2; D possibly corresponds to TRBD2 (5 bases). This CDR3 spans 18 amino acids. V was trimmed by 4 bases and J by 4 bases, leaving 24 bases between them. Germline V lookup: CDR1 SGHTA, CDR2 FQGNSA. The CDR3 here is CASSSLSGLWRVADTQYF. The DNA for the CDR3 is TGTGCCAGCAGCTCACTGAGCGGCCTATGGCGGGTAGCAGATACGCAGTATTTT.

The chain joins TRBV2 to TRBJ2-1, with D possibly being TRBD1 (5 bases). The CDR3 contains 13 residues. Germline V CDR1 and CDR2: SNHLY, FYNNEI. Trimming shortened V by 4 bases and J by 9 bases, and 13 bases separated the two germline ends. DNA for the CDR3: TGTGCCAGCAGTGCCCTTATGGGGCTTGAGCAGTTCTTC. Translating it yields CASSALMGLEQFF. Full variable domain (remainder filled in from reference TRBV2 and TRBJ2-1): EPEVTQTPSHQVTQMGQEVILRCVPISNHLYFYWYRQILGQKVEFLVSFYNNEISEKSEIFDDQFSVERPDGSNFTLKIRSTKLEDSAMYFCASSALMGLEQFFGPGTRLTVL.

The V and J genes are TRBV9 and TRBJ2-3; 9 bases are shared with TRBD1. This CDR3 has 15 amino acids. Germline V lookup: CDR1 SGDLS, CDR2 YYNGEE. V was clipped by 5 bases and J by 3 bases; unmatched bases: 7. The CDR3 nucleotides are TGTGCCAGCAGTTACGGGACAGGGATAACAGATACGCAGTATTTT. As protein: CASSYGTGITDTQYF.

This clonotype was seen many times. Germline is not matched at one junction end, which may reflect a read error. The rearrangement uses TRBV7-7 and TRBJ2-6, with D tentatively TRBD1 or TRBD2 (5 bases each). Germline-derived CDR1 and CDR2 are SSHAT and FNYEAQ (reference sequence). The length of the CDR3 is 19 residues. Written as DNA, the CDR3 is TGTGCTAGCAGCCCAGACCGAAGGGGCACTAGCTCTGGGGCCAACGTCCTGACTTTC. Residues: CASSPDRRGTSSGANVLTF.

This clonotype has just a few counts. The V and J genes are TRBV7-3 and TRBJ2-3; D call uncertain. Germline V gene sequence: CDR1 SGHTA, CDR2 FQGTGA. The CDR3 has 13 residues. Trimming took off 1 base at V and 4 bases at J, with 6 bases between the two ends. In nucleotides, the CDR3 is TGTGCCAGCAGCTTAAGGCAGGCAGATACGCAGTATTTT. Translated: CASSLRQADTQYF.